Following are 28 T cell receptor beta chains from one sample sequenced in a study of identical twins. TCRdb recomputed calls from the 5' RACE reads with MiXCR, one row per CDR3 protein. The data show hundreds of thousands of distinct CDR3 sequences, approximately 25% seen once. The sample was also reused in another study, on T cells expressing NK-cell markers.

Sequencing was carried out using CD4+ T cells sorted from blood. Receptors originate from a woman aged 18-29 years in good health.

The J gene is TRBJ2-1, the V gene TRBV7-9; 14 bases map to TRBD2. The junction had 7 bases not matched to a gene; V was cut back by 0 bases and J by 9 bases. Germline V CDR1 and CDR2: SEHNR, FQNEAQ (reference sequence). There are 17 residues in the CDR3. For the CDR3, the DNA is TGTGCCAGCAGCTTAGCTGGGACTAGCGGGAGTGAGGCTGAGCAGTTCTTC. It is translated as CASSLAGTSGSEAEQFF.

The V and J genes are TRBV5-4 and TRBJ1-1, with D possibly being TRBD1 (5 bases). CDR3 length equals 15 residues. V lost 4 bases, J lost 1 base, and 14 bases lay in between. Germline CDR1 is SGHNT and CDR2 is YYREEE (reference sequence). CDR3 region: CASSGVDRENTEAFF. For the CDR3, the DNA is TGTGCCAGCAGCGGAGTAGACAGAGAGAACACTGAAGCTTTCTTT.

This clonotype was detected only a few times. The V call is TRBV7-3, the J call TRBJ2-1; 10 bases align to TRBD2. Germline values: CDR1 SGHTA, CDR2 FQGTGA. The CDR3 extends over 16 amino acids. Trimming removed 8 bases from V and 7 bases from J; junction bases left unmatched: 14. CDR3 sequence (DNA): TGTGCCAGCCACACGGGAGCGGGGGGGCCTCGTAATGAGCAGTTCTTC. Translation gives CASHTGAGGPRNEQFF.

The chain combines TRBV6-2 or TRBV6-3 with TRBJ2-7; D not certain. Germline CDR1 and CDR2: MNHEY and SVGEGT. The CDR3 spans 14 residues. With 6 bases removed from V and 0 bases from J, the gap between germline ends came to 12 bases. This CDR3 reads CASSWWQLSYEQYF. The CDR3 region has the DNA TGTGCCAGCAGCTGGTGGCAGCTCTCCTACGAGCAGTACTTC.

This clonotype has a handful of counts. The chain has TRBV12-3 or TRBV12-4 and TRBJ2-7; D is possibly TRBD1 or TRBD2 (6 bases each). This CDR3 has 14 residues. Trimming pared 6 bases from V and 3 bases from J, leaving 15 bases between. The CDR3 here is CASSPEGGNYEQYF. The CDR3 DNA sequence: TGTGCCAGCAGCCCAGAGGGGGGAAACTACGAGCAGTACTTC.

The genes are TRBV7-9 and TRBJ2-2, with D possibly matching TRBD2 (6 bases). CDR1 SEHNR and CDR2 FQNEAQ come from the germline V gene (reference sequence). The CDR3 is 13 amino acids. The V and J ends lost 5 bases and 6 bases respectively, with 10 bases between them. This CDR3 reads CASSLQRAGELFF. The CDR3 region has the DNA TGTGCCAGCAGCCTACAGCGGGCCGGGGAGCTGTTTTTT. The whole variable domain, filled in from reference TRBV7-9 and TRBJ2-2, reads DTGVSQNPRHKITKRGQNVTFRCDPISEHNRLYWYRQTLGQGPEFLTYFQNEAQLEKSRLLSDRFSAERPKGSFSTLEIQRTEQGDSAMYLCASSLQRAGELFFGEGSRLTVL.

This clonotype was observed a few times. The CDR3 nucleotides read TGTGCCAGCAGCTTGAAGCTAGCGGAAGAGACCCAGTACTTC. This encodes CASSLKLAEETQYF. This rearrangement joins TRBV5-6 to TRBJ2-5; 7 bases are a match to TRBD2. The CDR3 length is 14 residues. After removal of 1 base from V and 3 bases from J, the junction contained 3 bases not matched to a gene. The germline V gene encodes CDR1 SGHDT and CDR2 YYEEEE.

A few counts support this clonotype. This sequence joins TRBV5-1 and TRBJ2-5; the D is unclear. Germline V gene lookup returns CDR1 SGHRS and CDR2 YFSETQ. This CDR3 is built from 16 residues. With 1 base removed from V and 5 bases from J, the gap between germline ends came to 18 bases. The CDR3 here is CASSLSLPGVWETQYF. The CDR3 DNA is TGCGCCAGCAGCTTGTCCTTACCAGGAGTCTGGGAGACCCAGTACTTC.

This clonotype was recorded a few times. The chain is built from TRBV4-3 and TRBJ2-7; 14 bases line up with TRBD2. Germline loops: CDR1 LGHNA, CDR2 YSLEER. The CDR3 consists of 17 residues. V lost 1 base to trimming and J lost 6 bases; unmatched junction nucleotides: 8. In DNA, the CDR3 is TGCGCCAGCAGCCAAGGGGACGGGACTAGCGGGAGTAGCGAGCAGTACTTC. Its protein is CASSQGDGTSGSSEQYF.

The J gene is TRBJ2-3, the V gene TRBV20-1; TRBD2 matches at 11 bases. The CDR3 sequence is 15 residues long. V shed 2 bases and J 7 bases; nucleotides not matched to a gene: 8. CDR1 is DFQATT and CDR2 is SNEGSKA in the germline V gene (reference sequence). CDR3 residues: CSARSSGGHSNTQYF. The CDR3 DNA reads as TGCAGTGCTAGATCTAGCGGGGGGCATTCAAATACGCAGTATTTT.

This clonotype turned up a few times. The chain combines TRBV9 with TRBJ2-1; TRBD1 agrees at 7 bases. The V gene's germline CDR1 is SGDLS and CDR2 YYNGEE. Unmatched junction bases numbered 8, after V lost 6 bases and J lost 2 bases. This CDR3 spans 15 amino acids. The CDR3 protein is CASTTAGTAYNEQFF. Here the CDR3 DNA reads TGTGCCAGCACCACCGCCGGGACAGCCTACAATGAGCAGTTCTTC.

This clonotype was counted ten times or more. The V gene is TRBV7-7, the J gene TRBJ2-5; 7 positions match TRBD2. The length of the CDR3 is 13 residues. Trimming removed 5 bases from V and 2 bases from J; junction bases left unmatched: 2. Germline CDR1 reads SSHAT; CDR2 reads FNYEAQ (reference sequence). DNA of the CDR3: TGTGCCAGCAGCCCGGGACTACAAGAGACCCAGTACTTC. This codes for CASSPGLQETQYF.

Ten or more counts support this clonotype. CDR3 DNA sequence: TGTGCCAGCAGCGTTCAAGCGAACACCGGGGAGCTGTTTTTT. This encodes CASSVQANTGELFF. V is TRBV11-2 and J is TRBJ2-2; D not resolved. V lost 5 bases, J lost 0 bases, and 7 bases lay in between. Germline V gene lookup returns CDR1 SGHAT and CDR2 FQNNGV. This CDR3 is 14 amino acids long. Supplemented by reference TRBV11-2 and TRBJ2-2, the full variable domain reads EAGVAQSPRYKIIEKRQSVAFWCNPISGHATLYWYQQILGQGPKLLIQFQNNGVVDDSQLPKDRFSAERLKGVDSTLKIQPAKLEDSAVYLCASSVQANTGELFFGEGSRLTVL.

The chain has TRBV15 and TRBJ2-7; 8 bases align to TRBD1. The J segment lost 7 bases and the V segment lost 1 base, leaving 12 bases of the junction unmatched. The length of the CDR3 is 16 residues. CDR1 and CDR2 (germline): LNHNV, YYDKDF (reference sequence). The chain's CDR3 is CATSRAPGDRRMEQYF. The CDR3 bases are TGTGCCACCAGCAGAGCCCCCGGGGACAGGAGGATGGAGCAGTACTTC.

The J gene is TRBJ1-2, the V gene TRBV12-3 or TRBV12-4; D not certain. Trimming took off 1 base at V and 4 bases at J, with 10 bases between the two ends. The CDR3 spans 14 residues. The CDR3: CASSLEEGGYGYTF. CDR3 nucleotides: TGTGCCAGCAGTTTAGAGGAGGGCGGCTATGGCTACACCTTC.

The V call is TRBV6-1, the J call TRBJ2-5; TRBD2 aligns across 12 bases. Unmatched junction bases numbered 9, after V lost 6 bases and J lost 4 bases. The germline CDR1 and CDR2 sequences are MNHNS and SASEGT. This CDR3 is 16 amino acids long. The CDR3 loop reads CASSRTSGVGGETQYF. The CDR3 nucleotides are TGTGCCAGCAGCCGGACTAGCGGGGTGGGGGGAGAGACCCAGTACTTC.

This clonotype was recorded a few times. The CDR3 nucleotides are TGCAGCGTTGGAGTTGGGACAGGGTATGAAAAACTGTTTTTT. Residues: CSVGVGTGYEKLFF. The chain couples TRBV29-1 to TRBJ1-4; 9 bases line up with TRBD1. V gave up 4 bases and J gave up 6 bases; unmatched junction bases: 6. Germline V gene lookup returns CDR1 SQVTM and CDR2 ANQGSEA. The CDR3 length is 14 residues.

In its sample, this clonotype was seen many times. This chain links TRBV12-3 or TRBV12-4 with TRBJ1-2, with a weak D call TRBD1 (6 bases). This CDR3 is built from 13 residues. V was shortened by 6 bases and J by 2 bases, with 10 bases between the two germline ends. This CDR3 is CASRWTDNYGYTF. The CDR3 nucleotides are TGTGCCAGCAGGTGGACAGACAACTATGGCTACACCTTC.

J is TRBJ1-2 and V is TRBV2, with 7 bases matching TRBD1. Looked up from germline, CDR1 is SNHLY and CDR2 is FYNNEI. CDR3 length: 14 residues. J gave up 4 bases and V 6 bases, and 8 bases lay outside the gene matches. In nucleotides, the CDR3 is TGTGCCAGCAGACCGGGGACAGAATCCTATGGCTACACCTTC. Protein product: CASRPGTESYGYTF.

This clonotype has a handful of counts. The chain is built from TRBV20-1 and TRBJ2-2; either TRBD1 or TRBD2 may supply D (5 bases each). CDR3 length equals 15 residues. Trimming shortened V by 6 bases and J by 0 bases, and 14 bases separated the two germline ends. Germline V CDR1 and CDR2: DFQATT, SNEGSKA (reference sequence). CDR3 in amino acids: CSAKTGTANTGELFF. The CDR3 DNA follows: TGCAGTGCCAAGACCGGGACGGCGAACACCGGGGAGCTGTTTTTT.

This clonotype was seen only a few times. This chain connects TRBV7-2 to TRBJ2-1; 9 bases fit TRBD2. The CDR3 spans 16 residues. V lost 5 bases, J lost 10 bases, and 15 bases stayed unmatched. In germline, CDR1 is SGHTA, CDR2 FQGNSA. The CDR3 region is CASSPRLADIEKEQFF. The CDR3 nucleotides read TGTGCCAGCAGCCCACGACTAGCGGACATTGAAAAGGAGCAGTTCTTC.

The chain has TRBV7-9 and TRBJ2-1; a weak D match, TRBD1 (7 bases). The CDR3 contains 15 residues. Germline CDR1 reads SEHNR; CDR2 reads FQNEAQ (reference sequence). With 5 bases removed from V and 5 bases from J, the gap between germline ends came to 16 bases. The CDR3 bases are TGTGCCAGCAGCCCTGGCACAGGGGAGGACAATGAGCAGTTCTTC. Residues: CASSPGTGEDNEQFF.

V usage is TRBV25-1 and J usage is TRBJ2-4; 8 nucleotides line up with TRBD1. Unmatched junction bases numbered 2, after V lost 9 bases and J lost 4 bases. This CDR3 contains 12 residues. Looked up from germline, CDR1 is MGHDK and CDR2 is SYGVNS. DNA of the CDR3: TGTGCCAGAGACAGGGGTAAAAACATTCAGTACTTC. It codes for CARDRGKNIQYF.

There are many counts of this clonotype. This chain connects TRBV10-3 to TRBJ1-4; TRBD1 is a possible D gene (5 bases). V was trimmed by 5 bases and J by 8 bases, leaving 15 bases between them. CDR1 is ENHRY and CDR2 is SYGVKD in the germline V gene. CDR3 size: 14 residues. CDR3 sequence: CAISFRGGEEKLFF. In DNA form, the CDR3 reads TGTGCCATCAGTTTTCGGGGGGGAGAGGAAAAACTGTTTTTT.

The CDR3 protein is CASSQRMGHNEQFF. For the CDR3, the DNA is TGCGCCAGCAGCCAACGTATGGGGCACAATGAGCAGTTCTTC. This chain uses TRBV4-3 with TRBJ2-1, with TRBD1 as a possible D gene (5 bases). Trimming shortened V by 2 bases and J by 5 bases, and 10 bases separated the two germline ends. The CDR3 totals 14 residues. Germline CDR1 reads LGHNA; CDR2 reads YSLEER.

This clonotype was found many times. The chain uses TRBV5-1 and TRBJ2-7, with TRBD2 identical over 9 bases. This CDR3 contains 14 residues. V was clipped by 2 bases and J by 3 bases; unmatched bases: 3. Germline V lookup: CDR1 SGHRS, CDR2 YFSETQ. The chain's CDR3 is CASSLGTSFYEQYF. CDR3 sequence (DNA): TGCGCCAGCAGCTTAGGGACTAGCTTCTACGAGCAGTACTTC.

The chain recombines TRBV5-6 with TRBJ1-2; D is uncertain. Between the trimmed V and J ends, which lost 1 base and 8 bases, there was a span of 12 bases. CDR1 and CDR2 from the germline V gene are SGHDT and YYEEEE. The CDR3 is 13 amino acids. The CDR3 protein is CASSLNGIGGYTF. The CDR3 DNA reads as TGTGCCAGCAGCTTGAATGGGATAGGGGGCTACACCTTC.

This clonotype was counted once. The chain links TRBV11-2 to TRBJ2-1; 9 bases map to TRBD1. Per germline, CDR1 SGHAT and CDR2 FQNNGV. Unmatched junction bases numbered 6, after V lost 8 bases and J lost 4 bases. The CDR3 extends over 14 amino acids. CDR3 sequence: CASVRGQGYNEQFF. The CDR3 DNA follows: TGTGCCAGCGTCCGGGGACAGGGATACAATGAGCAGTTCTTC.